These 2 T cell receptor beta chains were sequenced from one sample in a study of T cells in Graves' hyperthyroidism and ophthalmopathy. There were TCR beta CDR3 regions amplified from RNA transcripts. First-round RT-PCR of the TCR CDR3 relied on the HTBI primer set. TCRdb independently ran MiXCR on the multiplex PCR reads; one entry per CDR3 protein. The repertoire holds hundreds of thousands of distinct CDR3 sequences, with around a fifth as singletons. Sequenced material: blood. These receptors all stem from a man in his fifties with Graves' ophthalmopathy.

The rearrangement joins TRBV2 to TRBJ2-3; the match to TRBD2 covers 16 bases. In germline, CDR1 is SNHLY, CDR2 FYNNEI. The CDR3 runs to 17 residues. With V trimmed by 8 bases and J by 4 bases, 9 bases remained unmatched. The DNA for the CDR3 is TGTGCCAGCGAGGAGGGGGGGACTAGCGGGAGGGCAGATACGCAGTATTTT. Its translation is CASEEGGTSGRADTQYF.

The chain is built from TRBV6-5 and TRBJ1-2; D call uncertain. The CDR3 is made up of 13 amino acids. Germline V CDR1 and CDR2: MNHEY, SVGAGI. V shed 2 bases and J shed 4 bases, with 8 bases lying between them. The CDR3: CASSYEEFYGYTF. The DNA for the CDR3 is TGTGCCAGCAGTTACGAAGAATTCTATGGCTACACCTTC.